Listed here is a single T cell receptor (beta chain). What it binds is unknown. Clones were read by immunoSEQ multiplex PCR, and TCRdb kept only the in-frame ones, dropping some. The top ten hold over 0.4% of the sample, which has 60,000 to 70,000 clones, over 60% seen once. The data stem from a study of memory CD4+ T cells and cytomegalovirus serostatus. Study context: This sample comes from healthy Belgian adults, under 10 CMV seropositive, roughly 22 seronegative.

CDR1 is LGHNA and CDR2 is YSLEER in the germline V gene. The CDR3 is made up of 16 amino acids. The ends were cut back, 9 bases at V and 0 bases at J, with 19 bases in the middle. Whole-study findings and limits: About 40% of the 164 known CMV-associated TCRbeta sequences appeared in CD4+ memory.

The sort gate was single viable CD3+CD4+CD8-CD45RO+ cells for memory CD4+ T cells. Donors' CMV status reflects serum IgG against pp150, pp28, p38, p52. V and J are TRBV4-3 and TRBJ2-3, with D perhaps TRBD2 (6 bases). The sample taken for sequencing was memory CD4+ T cells from blood. The sequence was collected from an adult in good health and CMV-seronegative. Some clones in this sample may be carry-over from other donors' samples. Written as DNA, the CDR3 is TGCGCCAGTGCGCTTCGGGACTTACCTAGCACAGATACGCAGTATTTT. It specifies CASALRDLPSTDTQYF.